This T cell receptor beta chain is drawn from a study of cytomegalovirus exposure and HLA in healthy donors. Primers included in the PCR were 60 Vbeta and 13 Jbeta primers. Here immunoSEQ multiplex PCR was the method, and the copy in TCRdb shows in-frame clones only, minus some. Among 180,000 or so clones listed, 70% to 90% were seen once. Specimen: PBMCs. This TCR was sampled from a man younger than 30 in good health and CMV-seropositive.

The CDR3 DNA is TGTGCCAGCAGCGTTTTTAGCGGGGGGGGCTACGAGCAGTACTTC. Translation: CASSVFSGGGYEQYF. The chain is built from TRBV9 and TRBJ2-7, with TRBD2 identical over 11 bases. The CDR3 spans 15 residues. Germline V gene sequence: CDR1 SGDLS, CDR2 YYNGEE. The junction had 4 bases not matched to a gene; V was cut back by 2 bases and J by 3 bases.